This T cell receptor beta chain was sequenced during a study of blood T cell repertoires in COVID-19. Across the whole study: Samples taken during acute and convalescent COVID-19 were collected in the United States, Italy and Spain. T cells, B-cell-depleted T cells, or PBMCs supplied cDNA or gDNA.

In the original workflow: Amplification from reference gene primers served as the basis for estimated nucleated cell counts. Libraries were prepared by immunoSEQ multiplex PCR; TCRdb keeps only in-frame clonotypes and omits some of them. V, J and clone size are those of that table, while D and trimming were read from the DNA. Here the sample spans over 150,000 clones, about 80% being singletons. This clone turned up a few times. V dropped 6 bases and J dropped 7; count of bases not matched to a gene: 8. The CDR3 spans 14 residues. CDR1 is MRHNA and CDR2 is SNTAGT in the germline V gene. The chain is built from TRBV6-4 and TRBJ2-2; the match to TRBD2 covers 7 bases. The sample taken for sequencing was peripheral blood. The origin of this receptor is an elderly woman with acute or convalescent COVID-19. The DNA of the CDR3 is TGTGCCAGCAGCCGAGCCCGCGGGAGCGGGGAGCTGTTTTTT. Residues: CASSRARGSGELFF.